Described below is a single T cell receptor beta chain sequence and its context. Its matching antigen is unknown. Generated by immunoSEQ multiplex PCR, the TCRdb table keeps only in-frame clones and is missing some. This sample has 60,000 to 100,000 clones, with 80% to 95% found just once. CDR1 SGHNT and CDR2 YENEEA come from the germline V gene. Trimming took off 2 bases at V and 0 bases at J, with 8 bases between the two ends. The CDR3 sequence is 14 residues long. This entry is derived from a study of OX40 agonist ivuxolimab in advanced cancers. Across the study: In this trial design, patients received ivuxolimab intravenously at 0.01 to 10 mg/kg every 2 weeks.

Overall study findings and caveats: In general, CD8+ T cells held more expanded clones than CD4+ did, on average.

The chain is built from TRBV11-3 and TRBJ2-7; D is undetermined. Sequenced here: CD4+ or CD8+ T cells sorted from blood, sampled in a trial of the OX40 agonist ivuxolimab. This receptor was taken from an adult with an advanced solid tumor such as melanoma, head and neck, liver or kidney cancer. The CDR3 DNA follows: TGTGCCAGCAGCTTAACCAGGAGCTCCTACGAGCAGTACTTC. Amino acid sequence: CASSLTRSSYEQYF.